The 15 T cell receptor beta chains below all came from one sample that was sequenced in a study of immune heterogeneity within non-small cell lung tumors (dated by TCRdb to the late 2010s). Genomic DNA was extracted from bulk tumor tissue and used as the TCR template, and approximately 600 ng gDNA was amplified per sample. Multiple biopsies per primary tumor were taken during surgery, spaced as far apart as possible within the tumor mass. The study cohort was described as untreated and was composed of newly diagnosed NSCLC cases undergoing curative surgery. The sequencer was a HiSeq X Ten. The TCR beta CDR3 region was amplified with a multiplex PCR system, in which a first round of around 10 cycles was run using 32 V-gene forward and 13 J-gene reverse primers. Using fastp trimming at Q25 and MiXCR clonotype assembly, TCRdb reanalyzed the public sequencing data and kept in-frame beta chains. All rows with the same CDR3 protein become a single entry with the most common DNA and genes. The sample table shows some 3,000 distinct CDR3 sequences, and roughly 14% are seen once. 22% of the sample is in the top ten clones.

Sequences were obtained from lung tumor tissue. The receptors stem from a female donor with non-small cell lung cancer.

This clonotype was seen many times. Written as DNA, the CDR3 is TGCAGCTCGCGTTATGGGACTGAAGCTTTCTTT. It specifies CSSRYGTEAFF. This chain joins TRBV29-1 and TRBJ1-1; no clear D. Germline CDR1 SQVTM, CDR2 ANQGSEA. Trimming stripped 8 bases from V and 5 bases from J, with 12 bases between. The CDR3 runs to 11 residues. The variable domain in full, with the rest retrieved from reference TRBV29-1 and TRBJ1-1, is SAVISQKPSRDICQRGTSLTIQCQVDSQVTMMFWYRQQPGQSLTLIATANQGSEATYESGFVIDKFPISRPNLTFSTLTVSNMSPEDSSIYLCSSRYGTEAFFGQGTRLTVV.

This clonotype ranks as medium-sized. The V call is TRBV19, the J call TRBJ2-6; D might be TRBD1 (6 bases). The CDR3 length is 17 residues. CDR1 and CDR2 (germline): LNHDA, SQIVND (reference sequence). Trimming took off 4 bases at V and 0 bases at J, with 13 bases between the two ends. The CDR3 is CASSKGHTFSGANVLTF. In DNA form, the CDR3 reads TGTGCCAGTAGTAAGGGACACACATTCTCTGGGGCCAACGTCCTGACTTTC.

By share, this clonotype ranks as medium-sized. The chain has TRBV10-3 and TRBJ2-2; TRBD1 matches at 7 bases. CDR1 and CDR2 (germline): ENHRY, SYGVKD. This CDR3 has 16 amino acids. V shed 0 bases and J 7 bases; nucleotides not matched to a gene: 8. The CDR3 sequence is CAISESSRGKGGELFF. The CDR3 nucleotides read TGTGCCATCAGTGAGTCCTCCAGGGGGAAAGGCGGGGAGCTGTTTTTT.

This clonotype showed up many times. The CDR3 loop is CASSQDLDRYTDTQYF. The CDR3 DNA reads TGTGCCAGCAGCCAAGATCTCGACAGATACACAGATACGCAGTATTTT. The chain employs TRBV3-1 and TRBJ2-3, with D possibly being TRBD1 (5 bases). The CDR3 runs 16 residues. Germline assignment: CDR1 LGHDT and CDR2 YNNKEL (reference sequence). V was pared by 0 bases and J by 2 bases, with 12 bases between.

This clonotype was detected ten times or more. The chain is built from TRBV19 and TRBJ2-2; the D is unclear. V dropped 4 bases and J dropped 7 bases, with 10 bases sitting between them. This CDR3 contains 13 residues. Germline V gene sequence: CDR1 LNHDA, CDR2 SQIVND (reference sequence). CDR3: CASSTSVGGELFF. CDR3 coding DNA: TGTGCCAGTAGTACGTCGGTAGGCGGGGAGCTGTTTTTT.

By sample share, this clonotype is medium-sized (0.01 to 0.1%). The CDR3 spells CASSSQTEAFF. CDR3 sequence (DNA): TGTGCCAGCAGTAGTCAAACTGAAGCTTTCTTT. The rearrangement uses TRBV6-1 and TRBJ1-1; D remains ambiguous. Germline values: CDR1 MNHNS, CDR2 SASEGT. CDR3 length: 11 amino acids. The V and J ends lost 5 bases and 5 bases respectively, with 6 bases between them.

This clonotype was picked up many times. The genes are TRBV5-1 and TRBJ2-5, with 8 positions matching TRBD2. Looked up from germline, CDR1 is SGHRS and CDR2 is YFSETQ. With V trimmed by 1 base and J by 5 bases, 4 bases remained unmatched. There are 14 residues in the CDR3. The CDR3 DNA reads TGCGCCAGCAGCTTGACGGGAGGGCTGGAGACCCAGTACTTC. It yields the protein CASSLTGGLETQYF.

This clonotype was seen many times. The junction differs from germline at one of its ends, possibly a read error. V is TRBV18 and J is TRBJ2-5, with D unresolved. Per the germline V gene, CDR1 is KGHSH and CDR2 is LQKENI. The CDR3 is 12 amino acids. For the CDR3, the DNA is TGTGCCAGCTCACCCACCCAAGTGACCCAGTACTTC. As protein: CASSPTQVTQYF.

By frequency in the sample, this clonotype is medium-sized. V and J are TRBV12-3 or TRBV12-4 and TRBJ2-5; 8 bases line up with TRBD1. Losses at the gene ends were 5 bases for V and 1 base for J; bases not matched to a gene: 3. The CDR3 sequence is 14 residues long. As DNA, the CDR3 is TGTGCCAGCAGTCCACAGGGGGTCCAAGAGACCCAGTACTTC. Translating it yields CASSPQGVQETQYF.

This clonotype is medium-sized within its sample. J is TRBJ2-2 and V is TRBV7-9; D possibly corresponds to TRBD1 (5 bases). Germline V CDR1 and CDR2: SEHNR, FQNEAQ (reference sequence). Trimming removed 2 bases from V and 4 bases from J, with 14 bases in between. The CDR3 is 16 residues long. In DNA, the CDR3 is TGTGCCAGCAGCTTAAGGGTCCAGGGCATCACCGGGGAGCTGTTTTTT. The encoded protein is CASSLRVQGITGELFF.

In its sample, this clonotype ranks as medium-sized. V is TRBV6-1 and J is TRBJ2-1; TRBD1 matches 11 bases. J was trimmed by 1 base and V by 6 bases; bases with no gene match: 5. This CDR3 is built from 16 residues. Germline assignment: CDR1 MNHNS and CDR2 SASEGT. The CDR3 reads CASSPGTGGSYNEQFF. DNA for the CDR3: TGTGCCAGCAGCCCTGGGACAGGGGGTTCCTACAATGAGCAGTTCTTC.

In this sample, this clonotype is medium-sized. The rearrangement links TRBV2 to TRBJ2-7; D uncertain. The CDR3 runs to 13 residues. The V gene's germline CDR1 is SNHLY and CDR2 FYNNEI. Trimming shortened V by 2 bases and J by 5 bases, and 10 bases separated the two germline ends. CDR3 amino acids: CASSENWKDEQYF. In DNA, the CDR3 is TGTGCCAGCAGTGAAAACTGGAAGGACGAGCAGTACTTC.

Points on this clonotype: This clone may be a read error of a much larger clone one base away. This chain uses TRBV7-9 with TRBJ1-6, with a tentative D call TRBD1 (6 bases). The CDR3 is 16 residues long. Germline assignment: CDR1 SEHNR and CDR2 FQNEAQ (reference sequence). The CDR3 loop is CASSSNTGSAISSLHF. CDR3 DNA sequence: TGTGCCAGCAGCAGTAATACAGGGTCCGCGATTTCATCCCTCCACTTT.

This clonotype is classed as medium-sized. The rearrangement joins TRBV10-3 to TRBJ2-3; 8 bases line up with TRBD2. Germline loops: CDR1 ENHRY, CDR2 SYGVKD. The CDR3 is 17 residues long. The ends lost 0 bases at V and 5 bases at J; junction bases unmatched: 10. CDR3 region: CAISESTSEWDGDTQYF. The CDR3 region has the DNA TGTGCCATCAGTGAGTCGACTAGCGAGTGGGATGGAGATACGCAGTATTTT.

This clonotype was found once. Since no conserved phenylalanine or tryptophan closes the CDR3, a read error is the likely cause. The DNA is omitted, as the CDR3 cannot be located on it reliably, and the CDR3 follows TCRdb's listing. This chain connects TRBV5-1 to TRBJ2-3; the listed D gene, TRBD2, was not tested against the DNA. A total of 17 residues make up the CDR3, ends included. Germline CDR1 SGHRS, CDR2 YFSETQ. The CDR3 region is CASSLAKGEVDEQYFGP.